This T cell receptor (beta chain) derives from a study of identical twins. Study-wide results and caveats: Twins shared out-of-frame alpha sequences with excess low generation probability. Insertions were fewer in abundant cord blood beta clonotypes, whereas memory repertoires showed none of this pattern.

One entry per CDR3 protein, called by TCRdb with MiXCR from the 5' RACE reads. The sample has hundreds of thousands of distinct CDR3 sequences; more than 9% are singletons. As to this clonotype: The antigen remains unidentified.

These same data were also listed under a study on yellow fever vaccine responses in identical twins.

The source of this sequence is a woman between 18 and 29 years old in good health. Sequenced: CD8+ T cells sorted from blood.

Here the CDR3 reads CASVEETGAHNEQFF. The DNA for the CDR3 is TGTGCCAGCGTGGAGGAGACAGGAGCCCACAATGAGCAGTTCTTC. This chain links TRBV6-1 with TRBJ2-1, with D perhaps TRBD1 (6 bases). The V gene lost 8 bases and the J gene lost 5 bases, with 19 bases spanning the gap. Germline CDR1 reads MNHNS; CDR2 reads SASEGT. The CDR3 sequence is 15 residues long.